This T cell receptor (beta chain) derives from a study of shared clonotypes between healthy human individuals. Across the study: Per donor, three plates held CD4 naive cells, three held CD4 memory, two held CD8 naive and one held CD8 memory.

Clones were sequenced by immunoSEQ multiplex PCR, and TCRdb holds only the in-frame ones, with some missing. This sample has approximately 320,000 clones; roughly 84% occur once, and the top ten carry 15% to 20%. Note on this clone: Its antigen is not known.

Study-level results: Shared across several donors were roughly 4.7% of the naive CD4 clonotypes.

The TCR comes from a man aged 18 to 30 in good health. Input material: memory CD8+ T cells sorted from blood. The subset here: CD45RO+ cells pooled with CCR7-negative TemRA cells.

In DNA form, the CDR3 reads TGTGCCAGCAGCTTAACGGGGGGGCCGAGGGATGAGCAGTTCTTC. Its translation: CASSLTGGPRDEQFF. The rearrangement joins TRBV7-6 to TRBJ2-1; TRBD2 matches 8 bases. Germline CDR1 and CDR2: SGHVS and FNYEAQ. With V trimmed by 2 bases and J by 8 bases, 8 bases remained unmatched. The length of the CDR3 is 15 residues. The complete variable domain, with remaining parts taken from reference TRBV7-6 and TRBJ2-1, reads GAGVSQSPRYKVTKRGQDVALRCDPISGHVSLYWYRQALGQGPEFLTYFNYEAQQDKSGLPNDRFSAERPEGSISTLTIQRTEQRDSAMYRCASSLTGGPRDEQFFGPGTRLTVL.